A single sample gave rise to the 11 T cell receptor beta chains below, sequenced in a study of blood T cell repertoires in COVID-19. Sequencing used immunoSEQ multiplex PCR; TCRdb keeps in-frame clones, though not all of them. Of approximately 44,000 clones in the sample, about 83% were seen once. The specimen sequenced was peripheral blood. The receptors stem from a human donor in a cohort sampled during active COVID-19.

Points on this clone: Other DNA sequences from this sample encode an identical CDR3 as well. The chain couples TRBV5-1 to TRBJ1-2, with TRBD1 matching 8 bases. With V trimmed by 0 bases and J by 4 bases, 2 bases remained unmatched. The CDR3 is 14 residues long. Per germline, CDR1 SGHRS and CDR2 YFSETQ. CDR3 nucleotide sequence: TGCGCCAGCAGCTTGGGGGGACAGGCCTATGGCTACACCTTC. Translation gives CASSLGGQAYGYTF. Drawing the rest from reference TRBV5-1 and TRBJ1-2, the complete variable domain is KAGVTQTPRYLIKTRGQQVTLSCSPISGHRSVSWYQQTPGQGLQFLFEYFSETQRNKGNFPGRFSGRQFSNSRSEMNVSTLELGDSALYLCASSLGGQAYGYTFGSGTRLTVV.

The V gene is TRBV29-1, the J gene TRBJ1-1; unclear D gene. The CDR3 sequence is 11 residues long. Trimming shortened V by 7 bases and J by 4 bases, and 10 bases separated the two germline ends. CDR1 and CDR2 (germline): SQVTM, ANQGSEA. CDR3 sequence (DNA): TGCAGCGCAGTACACCCCACTGAAGCTTTCTTT. This codes for CSAVHPTEAFF.

The chain employs TRBV6-5 and TRBJ2-7, with 8 bases fitting TRBD1. The CDR3 consists of 14 residues. Germline-derived CDR1 and CDR2 are MNHEY and SVGAGI. Losses at the gene ends were 5 bases for V and 4 bases for J; bases not matched to a gene: 7. CDR3 nucleotide sequence: TGTGCCAGCAGTATACCGGGACAGGCGTACGAGCAGTACTTC. It encodes CASSIPGQAYEQYF.

The chain joins TRBV9 to TRBJ2-1; TRBD1 matches 9 bases. Losses at the gene ends were 0 bases for V and 5 bases for J; bases not matched to a gene: 3. CDR1 is SGDLS and CDR2 is YYNGEE in the germline V gene. There are 15 residues in the CDR3. This CDR3 reads CASSVGDRAHNEQFF. The CDR3 coding sequence is TGTGCCAGCAGCGTAGGGGACAGGGCTCACAATGAGCAGTTCTTC. The full variable domain, completed using reference TRBV9 and TRBJ2-1, is DSGVTQTPKHLITATGQRVTLRCSPRSGDLSVYWYQQSLDQGLQFLIQYYNGEERAKGNILERFSAQQFPDLHSELNLSSLELGDSALYFCASSVGDRAHNEQFFGPGTRLTVL.

The V and J genes are TRBV7-9 and TRBJ1-1; 12 bases map to TRBD1. The V and J ends lost 0 bases and 6 bases, in that order; junction bases with no gene match: 5. The CDR3 loop spans 16 amino acids. Germline V gene sequence: CDR1 SEHNR, CDR2 FQNEAQ (reference sequence). The CDR3 coding sequence is TGTGCCAGCAGCTTAGCACCCGGGACAGGGGGCTCTGAAGCTTTCTTT. Amino acids: CASSLAPGTGGSEAFF.

V is TRBV5-1 and J is TRBJ2-7; 7 nucleotides match TRBD2. The junction had 13 bases not matched to a gene; V was cut back by 0 bases and J by 4 bases. The CDR3 runs 17 residues. Germline loops: CDR1 SGHRS, CDR2 YFSETQ. CDR3: CASSLATTSWVLYEQYF. The CDR3 nucleotides are TGCGCCAGCAGCTTGGCTACGACTAGCTGGGTCCTATACGAGCAGTACTTC.

V gene TRBV4-1 combines with J gene TRBJ2-7, with 8 bases aligning to TRBD1. This CDR3 spans 14 amino acids. V gave up 4 bases and J gave up 1 base; unmatched junction bases: 3. Germline V gene data show CDR1 as MGHRA and CDR2 as YSYEKL. The CDR3 reads CASSLRDRSYEQYF. In DNA form, the CDR3 reads TGCGCCAGCAGCCTCCGGGACAGGTCCTACGAGCAGTACTTC.

This clone appeared a single time. The V gene is TRBV18, the J gene TRBJ1-1, with a weak D call TRBD1 (6 bases). Germline V gene data show CDR1 as KGHSH and CDR2 as LQKENI. The CDR3 covers 13 residues. The germline V and J ends were trimmed by 2 bases and 9 bases, with 13 bases remaining between them. This chain's CDR3 is CASSPESGTKAFF. The DNA of the CDR3 is TGTGCCAGCTCACCAGAAAGCGGGACAAAAGCTTTCTTT. The whole variable domain, filled in from reference TRBV18 and TRBJ1-1, reads NAGVMQNPRHLVRRRGQEARLRCSPMKGHSHVYWYRQLPEEGLKFMVYLQKENIIDESGMPKERFSAEFPKEGPSILRIQQVVRGDSAAYFCASSPESGTKAFFGQGTRLTVV.

The gene calls are TRBV5-1 and TRBJ2-5, with 12 bases that match TRBD2. This CDR3 is 16 amino acids long. Germline lookup yields CDR1 SGHRS and CDR2 YFSETQ. The V and J ends lost 2 bases and 4 bases, in that order; junction bases with no gene match: 6. The CDR3 loop reads CASSLASGGVGETQYF. The CDR3 coding sequence is TGCGCCAGCAGCTTAGCTAGCGGGGGGGTTGGAGAGACCCAGTACTTC.

The chain has TRBV1 and TRBJ1-3. TRBV1 counts as a pseudogene. The CDR3 has 18 residues. The DNA for the CDR3 is TGCACCAGCAGCCAAGATCTAACAAGGAGTTACTCTGGAAACACCATATATTTT. It translates to CTSSQDLTRSYSGNTIYF.

The sample holds a few counts of this clone. The CDR3 is CAISASWQGETQYF. CDR3 DNA: TGTGCCATCAGTGCGAGTTGGCAGGGGGAGACCCAGTACTTC. The chain links TRBV10-3 to TRBJ2-5, with D perhaps matching TRBD1 (6 bases). The length of the CDR3 is 14 residues. CDR1 is ENHRY, CDR2 SYGVKD, per germline. Deletions cut 4 bases from V and 5 bases from J, with 14 bases between.